The T cell receptor (beta chain) described here comes from a study of CD8+ T cells in alopecia areata. Findings and caveats of the study: Tofacitinib did not eliminate many expanded lesional clones from scalp or blood. Higher clonality was seen in lesional scalp than in normal scalp, especially in alopecia totalis/universalis. Tofacitinib significantly lowered scalp clonality and expanded CD8+ clones among the top 100.

Germline-derived CDR1 and CDR2 are SNHLY and FYNNEI. V was clipped by 7 bases and J by 4 bases; unmatched bases: 0. The CDR3 has 12 residues. After isolation, RNA underwent reverse transcription to generate cDNA as the sequencing template. Produced via immunoSEQ multiplex PCR; TCRdb's table is partial and in-frame only. The sample yields 100,000 to 150,000 clones, around 60% seen once. Points on this clone: Its target is unknown.

Treatment in this sample: oral pan-JAK inhibitor, 5-10 mg twice daily. In alopecia areata patients, both lesional scalp punch biopsies and peripheral blood were collected. The rearrangement joins TRBV2 to TRBJ2-3, with 9 bases identical to TRBD2. Specimen: CD4+ T cells sorted from blood, collected at week 4, from a patient treated with tofacitinib. The receptor comes from a human donor with alopecia areata. The DNA of the CDR3 is TGTGCCAGCAAGCGGGAGGCAGATACGCAGTATTTT. Amino acid sequence: CASKREADTQYF.